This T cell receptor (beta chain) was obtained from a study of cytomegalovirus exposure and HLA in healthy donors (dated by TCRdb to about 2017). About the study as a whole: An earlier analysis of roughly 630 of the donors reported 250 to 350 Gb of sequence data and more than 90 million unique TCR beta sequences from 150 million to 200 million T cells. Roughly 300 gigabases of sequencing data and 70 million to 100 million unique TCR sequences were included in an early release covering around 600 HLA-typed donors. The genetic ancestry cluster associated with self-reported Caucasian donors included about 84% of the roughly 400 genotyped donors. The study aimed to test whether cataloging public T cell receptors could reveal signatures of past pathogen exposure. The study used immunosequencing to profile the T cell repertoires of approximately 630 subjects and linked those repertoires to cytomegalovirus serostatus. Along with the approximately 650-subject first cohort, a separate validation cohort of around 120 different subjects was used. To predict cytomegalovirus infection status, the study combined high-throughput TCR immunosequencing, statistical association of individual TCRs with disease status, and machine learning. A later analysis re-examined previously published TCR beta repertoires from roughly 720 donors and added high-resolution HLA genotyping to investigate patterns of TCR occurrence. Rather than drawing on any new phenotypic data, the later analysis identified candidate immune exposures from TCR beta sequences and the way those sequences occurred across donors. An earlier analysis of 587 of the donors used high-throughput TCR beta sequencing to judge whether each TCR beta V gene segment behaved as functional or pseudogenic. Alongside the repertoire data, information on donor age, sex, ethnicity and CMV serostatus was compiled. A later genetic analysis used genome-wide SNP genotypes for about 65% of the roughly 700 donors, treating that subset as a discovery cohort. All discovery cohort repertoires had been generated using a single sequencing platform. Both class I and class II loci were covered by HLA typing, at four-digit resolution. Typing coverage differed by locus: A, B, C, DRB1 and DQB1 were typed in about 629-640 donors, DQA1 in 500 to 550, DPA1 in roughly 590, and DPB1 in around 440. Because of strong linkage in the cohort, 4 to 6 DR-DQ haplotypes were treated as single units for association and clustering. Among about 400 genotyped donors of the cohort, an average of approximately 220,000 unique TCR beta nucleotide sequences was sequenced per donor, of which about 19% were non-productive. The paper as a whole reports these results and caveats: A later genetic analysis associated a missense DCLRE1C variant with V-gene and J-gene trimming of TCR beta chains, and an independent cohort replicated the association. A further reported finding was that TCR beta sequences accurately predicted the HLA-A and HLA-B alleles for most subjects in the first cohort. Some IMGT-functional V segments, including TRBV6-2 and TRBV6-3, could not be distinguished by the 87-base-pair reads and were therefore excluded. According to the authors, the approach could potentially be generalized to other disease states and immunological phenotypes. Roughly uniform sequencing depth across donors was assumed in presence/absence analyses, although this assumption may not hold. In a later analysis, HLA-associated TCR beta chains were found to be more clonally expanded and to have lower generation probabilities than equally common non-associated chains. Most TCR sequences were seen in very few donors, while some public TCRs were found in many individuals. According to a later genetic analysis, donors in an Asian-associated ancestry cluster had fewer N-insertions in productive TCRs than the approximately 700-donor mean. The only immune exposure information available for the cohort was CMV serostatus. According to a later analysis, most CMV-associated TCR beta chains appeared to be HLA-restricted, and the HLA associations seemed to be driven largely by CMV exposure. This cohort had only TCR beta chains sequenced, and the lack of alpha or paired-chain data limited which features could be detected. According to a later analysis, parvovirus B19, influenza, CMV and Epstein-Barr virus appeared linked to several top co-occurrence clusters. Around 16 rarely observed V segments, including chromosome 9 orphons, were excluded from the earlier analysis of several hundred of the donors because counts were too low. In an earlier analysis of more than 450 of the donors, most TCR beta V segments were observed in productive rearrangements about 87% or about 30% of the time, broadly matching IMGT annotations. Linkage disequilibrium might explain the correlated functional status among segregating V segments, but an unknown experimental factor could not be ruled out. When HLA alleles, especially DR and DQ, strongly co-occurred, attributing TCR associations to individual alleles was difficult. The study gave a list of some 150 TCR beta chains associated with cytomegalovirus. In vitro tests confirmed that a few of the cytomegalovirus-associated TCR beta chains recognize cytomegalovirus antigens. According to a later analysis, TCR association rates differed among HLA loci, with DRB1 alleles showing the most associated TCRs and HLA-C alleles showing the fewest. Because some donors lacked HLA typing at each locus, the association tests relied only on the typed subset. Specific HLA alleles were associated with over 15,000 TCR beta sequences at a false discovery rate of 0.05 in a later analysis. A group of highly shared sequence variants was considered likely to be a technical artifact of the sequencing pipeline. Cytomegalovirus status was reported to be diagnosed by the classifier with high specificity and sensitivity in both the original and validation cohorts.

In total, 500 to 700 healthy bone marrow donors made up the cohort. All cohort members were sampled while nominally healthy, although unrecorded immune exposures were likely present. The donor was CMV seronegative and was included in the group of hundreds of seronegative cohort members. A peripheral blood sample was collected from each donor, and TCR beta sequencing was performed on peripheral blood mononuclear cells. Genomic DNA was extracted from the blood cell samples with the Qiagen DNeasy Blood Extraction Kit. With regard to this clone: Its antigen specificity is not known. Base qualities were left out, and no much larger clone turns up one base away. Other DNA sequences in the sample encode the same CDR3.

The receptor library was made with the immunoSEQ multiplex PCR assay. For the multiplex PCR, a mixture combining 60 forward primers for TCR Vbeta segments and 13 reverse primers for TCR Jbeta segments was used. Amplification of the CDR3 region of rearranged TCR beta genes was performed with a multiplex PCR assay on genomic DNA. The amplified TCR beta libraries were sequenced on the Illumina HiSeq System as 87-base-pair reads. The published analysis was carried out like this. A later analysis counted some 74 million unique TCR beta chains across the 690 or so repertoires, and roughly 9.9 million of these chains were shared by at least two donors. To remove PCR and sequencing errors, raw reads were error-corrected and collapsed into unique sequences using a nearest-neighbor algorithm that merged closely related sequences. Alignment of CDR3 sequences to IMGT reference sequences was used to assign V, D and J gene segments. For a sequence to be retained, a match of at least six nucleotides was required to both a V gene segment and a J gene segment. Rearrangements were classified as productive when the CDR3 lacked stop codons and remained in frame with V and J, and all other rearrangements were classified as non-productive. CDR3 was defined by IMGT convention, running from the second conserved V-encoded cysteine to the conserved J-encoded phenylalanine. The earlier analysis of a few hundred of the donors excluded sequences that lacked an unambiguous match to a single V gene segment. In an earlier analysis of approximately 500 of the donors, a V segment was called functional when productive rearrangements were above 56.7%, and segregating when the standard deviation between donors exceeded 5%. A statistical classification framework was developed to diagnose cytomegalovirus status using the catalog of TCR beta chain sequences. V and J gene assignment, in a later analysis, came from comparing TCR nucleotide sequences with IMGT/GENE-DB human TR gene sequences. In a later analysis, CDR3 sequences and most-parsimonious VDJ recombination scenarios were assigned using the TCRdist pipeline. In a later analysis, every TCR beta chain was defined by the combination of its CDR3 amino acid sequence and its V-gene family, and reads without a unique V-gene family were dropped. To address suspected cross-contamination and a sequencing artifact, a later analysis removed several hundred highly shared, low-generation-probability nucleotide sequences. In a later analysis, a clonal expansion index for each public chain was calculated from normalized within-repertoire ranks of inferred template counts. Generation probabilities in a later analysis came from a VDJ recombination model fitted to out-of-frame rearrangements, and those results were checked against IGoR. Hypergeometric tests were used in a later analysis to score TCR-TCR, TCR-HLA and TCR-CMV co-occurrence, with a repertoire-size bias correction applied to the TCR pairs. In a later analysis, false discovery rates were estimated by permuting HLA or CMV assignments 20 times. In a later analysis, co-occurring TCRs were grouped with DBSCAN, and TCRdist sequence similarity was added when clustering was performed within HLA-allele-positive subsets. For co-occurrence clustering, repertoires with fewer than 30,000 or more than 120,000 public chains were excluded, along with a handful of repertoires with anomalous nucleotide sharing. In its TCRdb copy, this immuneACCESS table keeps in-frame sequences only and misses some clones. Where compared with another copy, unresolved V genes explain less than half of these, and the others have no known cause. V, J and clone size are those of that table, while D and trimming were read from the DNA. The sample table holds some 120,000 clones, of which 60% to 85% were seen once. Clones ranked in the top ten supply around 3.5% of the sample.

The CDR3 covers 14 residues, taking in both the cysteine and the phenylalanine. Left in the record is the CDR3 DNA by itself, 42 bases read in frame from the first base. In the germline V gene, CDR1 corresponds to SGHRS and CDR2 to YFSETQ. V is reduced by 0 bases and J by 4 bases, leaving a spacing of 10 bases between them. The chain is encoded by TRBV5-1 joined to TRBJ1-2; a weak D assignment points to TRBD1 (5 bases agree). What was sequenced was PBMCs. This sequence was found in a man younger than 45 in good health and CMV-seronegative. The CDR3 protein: CASSLDGGSYGYTF. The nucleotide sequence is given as TGCGCCAGCAGCTTGGACGGGGGGTCCTATGGCTACACCTTC.